The entry below gives a single T cell receptor beta chain sequence along with its context. These data belong to a study of blood T cell repertoires in COVID-19. For the study at large: The United States, Italy and Spain were the sources of the acute and convalescent COVID-19 samples. The cDNA or gDNA used as material had been derived from T cells, B-cell-depleted T cells, or PBMCs.

V shed 2 bases and J 9 bases; nucleotides not matched to a gene: 10. Germline CDR1 is MNHEY and CDR2 is SVGEGT. The CDR3 loop spans 16 amino acids. Per the original methods: Cell counts per sample came from amplifying reference gene primers. Assay: immunoSEQ multiplex PCR; the TCRdb copy retains only in-frame clones and omits some. V, J and clone size reflect that table, while D and trimming were determined from the DNA. The sample lists roughly 310,000 clones, roughly 88% occurring once. The sample taken for sequencing was peripheral blood. The rearrangement links TRBV6-2 or TRBV6-3 to TRBJ2-1, with 10 bases that match TRBD2. The source is a woman in her forties or fifties with active or convalescent COVID-19. The chain's CDR3 is CASSYPASGSPAEQFF. CDR3 sequence (DNA): TGTGCCAGCAGTTACCCCGCTAGCGGGAGCCCCGCTGAGCAGTTCTTC.